The source of this TCR beta chain is a study of cytomegalovirus exposure and HLA in healthy donors. Study results and caveats: As confirmed in vitro, a few CMV-associated chains were specific for CMV antigens. Cytomegalovirus-associated TCR beta chains were listed, numbering some 170. The majority of TCR sequences were rare, yet some public TCRs appeared in many donors.

This CDR3 has 15 amino acids. The V segment lost 0 bases and the J segment 4 bases; nucleotides outside the gene matches: 5. Germline CDR1 is LGHNA and CDR2 is YSLEER. On this clone itself: Its target is not known.

Method: immunoSEQ multiplex PCR; TCRdb's copy keeps in-frame clones and lacks some. The sample holds 80,000 to 100,000 clones, around 85% seen once. Separation from the 666-subject first cohort characterized the roughly 120-subject validation cohort, to which the donors belonged. This TCR was sampled from a woman aged 25 to 39 in good health and CMV-seronegative. J is TRBJ1-2 and V is TRBV4-3; TRBD1 matches 7 bases. Sample: PBMCs. The CDR3 sequence: CASSQEARGFYGYTF. The DNA of the CDR3 is TGCGCCAGCAGCCAAGAGGCCAGGGGGTTCTATGGCTACACCTTC.